Each of the 25 T cell receptor beta chains below was sequenced from the same sample in a study of OX40 agonist ivuxolimab in advanced cancers. Measured with immunoSEQ multiplex PCR; TCRdb has only the in-frame clones, and not every one. The sample lists roughly 60,000 clones, around 93% occurring once. The source was CD4+ or CD8+ T cells sorted from blood, collected in a trial of the OX40 agonist ivuxolimab. The receptors were gathered from an adult with an advanced solid tumor such as melanoma, head and neck, liver or kidney cancer.

The chain uses TRBV10-3 and TRBJ2-2; D gene ambiguous. The CDR3 is 16 amino acids. Germline CDR1 reads ENHRY; CDR2 reads SYGVKD. Trimming took off 6 bases at V and 2 bases at J, with 16 bases between the two ends. CDR3 sequence reads: CAIRLRGGKNTGELFF. CDR3 bases: TGTGCCATCAGACTGCGCGGCGGAAAAAACACCGGGGAGCTGTTTTTT.

The chain carries TRBV10-1 and TRBJ2-1, with unresolved D. The CDR3 runs to 15 residues. CDR1 WNHNN and CDR2 SYGVQD come from the germline V gene (reference sequence). Trimming took off 2 bases at V and 1 base at J, with 9 bases between the two ends. The CDR3: CASSETVGSYNEQFF. In DNA, the CDR3 is TGCGCCAGCAGTGAGACGGTCGGATCCTACAATGAGCAGTTCTTC.

V usage is TRBV7-9 and J usage is TRBJ2-7; possibly TRBD2 for D (6 bases). The V gene's germline CDR1 is SEHNR and CDR2 FQNEAQ (reference sequence). This CDR3 comprises 14 residues. V was trimmed by 0 bases and J by 2 bases, leaving 8 bases between them. In DNA form, the CDR3 reads TGTGCCAGCAGCTTAGCGGGAGGCACCTACGAGCAGTACTTC. Translation gives CASSLAGGTYEQYF.

This chain joins TRBV27 and TRBJ1-1; D not resolved. The CDR3 length is 13 residues. Germline CDR1 is MNHEY and CDR2 is SMNVEV (reference sequence). The V and J ends lost 6 bases and 10 bases respectively, with 18 bases between them. CDR3 sequence (DNA): TGTGCCAGCAGCACTCCCCTACTCCCGGGAGCTTTCTTT. This sequence encodes CASSTPLLPGAFF.

This sequence joins TRBV5-5 and TRBJ2-7; no clear D gene. V shed 0 bases and J shed 4 bases, with 5 bases lying between them. This CDR3 comprises 12 residues. CDR1 and CDR2 (germline): SGHKS, YYEKEE (reference sequence). CDR3 loop: CASSLAWYEQYF. The CDR3 DNA reads as TGTGCCAGCAGCTTGGCCTGGTACGAGCAGTACTTC.

The gene calls are TRBV5-5 and TRBJ2-7; TRBD1 matches at 10 bases. V was clipped by 0 bases and J by 3 bases; unmatched bases: 9. CDR1 and CDR2 (germline): SGHKS, YYEKEE (reference sequence). The CDR3 has 17 amino acids. Here the CDR3 reads CASSLAPGTGVIYEQYF. CDR3 nucleotides: TGTGCCAGCAGCTTGGCCCCCGGGACAGGGGTTATCTACGAGCAGTACTTC. Full variable domain (remainder filled in from reference TRBV5-5 and TRBJ2-7): DAGVTQSPTHLIKTRGQQVTLRCSPISGHKSVSWYQQVLGQGPQFIFQYYEKEERGRGNFPDRFSARQFPNYSSELNVNALLLGDSALYLCASSLAPGTGVIYEQYFGPGTRLTVT.

The rearrangement links TRBV19 to TRBJ2-1, with TRBD2 as a possible D gene (5 bases). Germline loops: CDR1 LNHDA, CDR2 SQIVND (reference sequence). The V end lost 2 bases, the J end lost 4 bases, and 12 bases lay between the germline ends. The CDR3 loop spans 15 amino acids. CDR3 bases: TGTGCCAGTAGTATAAGGGAGAGGGCATACAATGAGCAGTTCTTC. It translates to CASSIRERAYNEQFF.

V gene TRBV6-6 combines with J gene TRBJ1-1, with D possibly being TRBD1 (5 bases). Germline values: CDR1 MNHNY, CDR2 SVGAGI (reference sequence). Between the trimmed V and J ends, which lost 5 bases and 8 bases, there was a span of 9 bases. CDR3 length: 11 residues. The CDR3 sequence is CASSARDEAFF. As DNA, the CDR3 is TGTGCCAGCAGTGCCAGGGACGAAGCTTTCTTT.

This chain connects TRBV7-9 to TRBJ2-3, with TRBD2 matching over 10 bases. The CDR3 extends over 18 amino acids. The junction had 14 bases not matched to a gene; V was cut back by 5 bases and J by 3 bases. Germline V gene data show CDR1 as SEHNR and CDR2 as FQNEAQ (reference sequence). CDR3 sequence: CASSQTGEASGRTDTQYF. The DNA of the CDR3 is TGTGCCAGCAGCCAAACAGGGGAAGCTAGCGGGAGAACAGATACGCAGTATTTT.

This chain connects TRBV11-2 to TRBJ1-2, with 9 nucleotides matching TRBD1. This CDR3 is built from 14 residues. Per the germline V gene, CDR1 is SGHAT and CDR2 is FQNNGV. The trim removed 4 bases at V and 4 bases at J, leaving 4 bases unmatched. The CDR3 DNA sequence: TGTGCCAGCAGCTATTCGGACAGGGGCTATGGCTACACCTTC. It is translated as CASSYSDRGYGYTF.

This clone was recorded only once. The CDR3 reads CASSEWGGTSQYYNEQFF. The CDR3 nucleotides read TGTGCCAGCAGTGAATGGGGTGGGACTAGTCAATACTACAATGAGCAGTTCTTC. V usage is TRBV2 and J usage is TRBJ2-1, with 8 nucleotides matching TRBD2. V lost 2 bases to trimming and J lost 3 bases; unmatched junction nucleotides: 12. CDR1 and CDR2 from the germline V gene are SNHLY and FYNNEI. The CDR3 length is 18 residues.

This clone has a handful of counts. This chain links TRBV11-2 with TRBJ2-1; TRBD2 might be the D (6 bases). Germline V lookup: CDR1 SGHAT, CDR2 FQNNGV. There are 17 residues in the CDR3. Trimming cost V 5 bases and J 3 bases, with 20 bases left between them. CDR3 amino acids: CASSPRDTSRIYNEQFF. For the CDR3, the DNA is TGTGCCAGCAGCCCCAGAGATACTAGCCGGATCTACAATGAGCAGTTCTTC.

The chain employs TRBV6-5 and TRBJ2-2; weak D call: TRBD2 (5 bases). Germline lookup yields CDR1 MNHEY and CDR2 SVGAGI. CDR3 length: 16 amino acids. V shed 2 bases and J shed 0 bases, with 10 bases lying between them. Here the CDR3 DNA reads TGTGCCAGCAGTTACGAGCGGCGCGCGAACACCGGGGAGCTGTTTTTT. Its translation is CASSYERRANTGELFF.

The V gene is TRBV7-2, the J gene TRBJ2-1, with D possibly TRBD1 on 5 matching bases. The CDR3 has 14 residues. V was cut by 1 base and J by 2 bases, with 6 bases left in between. The V gene's germline CDR1 is SGHTA and CDR2 FQGNSA. In nucleotides, the CDR3 is TGTGCCAGCAGCTTAGGACAGCCCTACAATGAGCAGTTCTTC. It specifies CASSLGQPYNEQFF. Using reference TRBV7-2 and TRBJ2-1 for the parts outside the CDR3, the full variable domain is GAGVSQSPSNKVTEKGKDVELRCDPISGHTALYWYRQSLGQGLEFLIYFQGNSAPDKSGLPSDRFSAERTGGSVSTLTIQRTQQEDSAVYLCASSLGQPYNEQFFGPGTRLTVL.

The rearrangement uses TRBV5-1 and TRBJ1-5; maybe TRBD1 (5 bases). V gave up 4 bases and J gave up 4 bases, with 15 bases separating them. The CDR3 contains 15 residues. Germline V gene sequence: CDR1 SGHRS, CDR2 YFSETQ. The CDR3 DNA sequence: TGCGCCAGCAGCCTAGATGGGGCGGAAAATCAGCCCCAGCATTTT. This codes for CASSLDGAENQPQHF.

The gene calls are TRBV5-4 and TRBJ1-2; 12 nucleotides match TRBD1. J lost 2 bases, V lost 4 bases, and 9 bases had no gene match. This CDR3 spans 17 amino acids. The V gene's germline CDR1 is SGHNT and CDR2 YYREEE (reference sequence). The CDR3 DNA sequence: TGTGCCAGCAGCCGAATGACTGGGACAGGGGGCAACTATGGCTACACCTTC. This sequence encodes CASSRMTGTGGNYGYTF. The whole variable domain, filled in from reference TRBV5-4 and TRBJ1-2, reads ETGVTQSPTHLIKTRGQQVTLRCSSQSGHNTVSWYQQALGQGPQFIFQYYREEENGRGNFPPRFSGLQFPNYSSELNVNALELDDSALYLCASSRMTGTGGNYGYTFGSGTRLTVV.

The rearrangement uses TRBV28 and TRBJ1-4, with TRBD1 identical over 7 bases. Trimming cost V 3 bases and J 3 bases; bases outside gene matches: 16. This CDR3 has 19 amino acids. CDR1 is MDHEN and CDR2 is SYDVKM in the germline V gene. The CDR3 DNA reads as TGTGCCAGCAGTTTCGCCGGGACAGTCAACTACGGGGCTAATGAAAAACTGTTTTTT. Translation: CASSFAGTVNYGANEKLFF.

The J gene is TRBJ2-1, the V gene TRBV5-4; D tentatively fits TRBD1 or TRBD2 (5 bases each). From germline, CDR1 is SGHNT and CDR2 YYREEE (reference sequence). The CDR3 has 15 amino acids. V lost 4 bases to trimming and J lost 4 bases, with 15 bases between them. CDR3 residues: CASSATGDRYNEQFF. The CDR3, as DNA: TGTGCCAGCAGCGCGACCGGGGACCGGTACAATGAGCAGTTCTTC.

V gene TRBV27 combines with J gene TRBJ2-7; D is tentatively TRBD1 or TRBD2 (5 bases each). The CDR3 extends over 16 amino acids. Germline lookup yields CDR1 MNHEY and CDR2 SMNVEV (reference sequence). V was pared by 7 bases and J by 7 bases, with 26 bases between. CDR3 DNA sequence: TGTGCCAGCACAAGACGGGGTGGGGCAGACTCTCAGGAGCAGTACTTC. Amino acid sequence: CASTRRGGADSQEQYF.

This chain connects TRBV7-9 to TRBJ1-4; tentatively, D is TRBD1 (5 bases). The V end lost 5 bases, the J end lost 0 bases, and 22 bases lay between the germline ends. This CDR3 has 19 amino acids. CDR1 and CDR2 from the germline V gene are SEHNR and FQNEAQ (reference sequence). CDR3 in DNA: TGTGCCAGCAGCCGCCGTAAGTTAGGGGCCGACTCAACTAATGAAAAACTGTTTTTT. It is translated as CASSRRKLGADSTNEKLFF.

This clone was counted between two and nine times. The rearrangement uses TRBV15 and TRBJ2-7; 8 bases line up with TRBD2. This CDR3 comprises 14 residues. In germline, CDR1 is LNHNV, CDR2 YYDKDF (reference sequence). The ends lost 1 base at V and 3 bases at J; junction bases unmatched: 2. The CDR3 protein is CATSRVLAGYEQYF. The CDR3 coding sequence is TGTGCCACCAGCAGAGTTCTAGCGGGCTACGAGCAGTACTTC. Using reference TRBV15 and TRBJ2-7 for the parts outside the CDR3, the full variable domain is DAMVIQNPRYQVTQFGKPVTLSCSQTLNHNVMYWYQQKSSQAPKLLFHYYDKDFNNEADTPDNFQSRRPNTSFCFLDIRSPGLGDTAMYLCATSRVLAGYEQYFGPGTRLTVT.

This clone came up once. This chain joins TRBV5-4 and TRBJ2-3; the match to TRBD2 covers 11 bases. J gave up 5 bases and V 0 bases, and 2 bases lay outside the gene matches. Germline V CDR1 and CDR2: SGHNT, YYREEE (reference sequence). The CDR3 consists of 15 residues. The CDR3 bases are TGTGCCAGCAGCTTGGGGGGACTAGCGGTAGATACGCAGTATTTT. This encodes CASSLGGLAVDTQYF.

DNA for the CDR3: TGTGCCAGCAGCTCCTATCAAGGACCGGCCAAAAACATTCAGTACTTC. Translation gives CASSSYQGPAKNIQYF. The rearrangement joins TRBV7-8 to TRBJ2-4, with no clear D. The CDR3 runs 16 residues. The germline gives CDR1 SGHVS, CDR2 FQNEAQ. Trimming pared 4 bases from V and 1 base from J, leaving 14 bases between.

Only a few counts were recorded for this clone. The sample contains more than one DNA sequence encoding this CDR3. The chain uses TRBV6-1 and TRBJ1-4; 8 bases are a match to TRBD1. CDR1 and CDR2 (germline): MNHNS, SASEGT. This CDR3 comprises 14 residues. V dropped 3 bases and J dropped 8; count of bases not matched to a gene: 5. CDR3 residues: CASSDGQGGEKLFF. For the CDR3, the DNA is TGTGCCAGCAGTGACGGACAGGGTGGGGAAAAACTGTTTTTT.

The CDR3 loop is CASSYSRQGETQYF. The CDR3 DNA sequence: TGTGCCAGCAGTTACTCCCGGCAGGGAGAGACCCAGTACTTC. The gene calls are TRBV6-5 and TRBJ2-5; tentatively, D is TRBD1 (5 bases). Trimming shortened V by 0 bases and J by 4 bases, and 9 bases separated the two germline ends. CDR1 is MNHEY, CDR2 SVGAGI, per germline. This CDR3 spans 14 amino acids.